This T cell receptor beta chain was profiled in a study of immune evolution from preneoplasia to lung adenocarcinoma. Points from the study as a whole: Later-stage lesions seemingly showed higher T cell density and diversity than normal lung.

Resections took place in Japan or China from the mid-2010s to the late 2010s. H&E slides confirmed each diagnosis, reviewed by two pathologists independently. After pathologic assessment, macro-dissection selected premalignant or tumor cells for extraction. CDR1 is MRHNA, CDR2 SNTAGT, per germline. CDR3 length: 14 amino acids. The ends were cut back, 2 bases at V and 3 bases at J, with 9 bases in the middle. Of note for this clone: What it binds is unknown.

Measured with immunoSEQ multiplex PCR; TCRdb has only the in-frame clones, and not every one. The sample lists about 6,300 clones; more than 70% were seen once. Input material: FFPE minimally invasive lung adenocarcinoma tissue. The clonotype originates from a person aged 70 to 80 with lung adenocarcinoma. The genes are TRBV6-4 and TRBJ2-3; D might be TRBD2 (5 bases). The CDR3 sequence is CASSDGRETDTQYF. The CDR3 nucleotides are TGTGCCAGCAGTGACGGACGGGAAACAGATACGCAGTATTTT.